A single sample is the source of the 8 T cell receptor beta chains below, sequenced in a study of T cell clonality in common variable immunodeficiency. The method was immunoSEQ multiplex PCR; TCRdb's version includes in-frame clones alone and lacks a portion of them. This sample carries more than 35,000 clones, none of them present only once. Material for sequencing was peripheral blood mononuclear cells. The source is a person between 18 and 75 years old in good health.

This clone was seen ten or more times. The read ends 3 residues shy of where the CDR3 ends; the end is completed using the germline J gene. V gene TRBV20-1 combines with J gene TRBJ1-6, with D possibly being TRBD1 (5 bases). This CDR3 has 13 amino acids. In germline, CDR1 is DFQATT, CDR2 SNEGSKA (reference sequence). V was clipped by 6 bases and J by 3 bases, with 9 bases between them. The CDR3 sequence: CSAETVYNSPLHF. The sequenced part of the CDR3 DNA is TGCAGTGCAGAGACAGTCTATAATTCACCC.

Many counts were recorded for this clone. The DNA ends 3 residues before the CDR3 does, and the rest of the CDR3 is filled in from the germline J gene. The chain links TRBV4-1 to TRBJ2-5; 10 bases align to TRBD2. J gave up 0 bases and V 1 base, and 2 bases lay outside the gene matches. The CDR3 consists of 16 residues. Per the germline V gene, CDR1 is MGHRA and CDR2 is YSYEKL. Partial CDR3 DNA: TGCGCCAGCAGCCAAGCAAGCGGGAGGGACCAAGAGACC. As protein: CASSQASGRDQET. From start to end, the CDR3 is CASSQASGRDQETQYF.

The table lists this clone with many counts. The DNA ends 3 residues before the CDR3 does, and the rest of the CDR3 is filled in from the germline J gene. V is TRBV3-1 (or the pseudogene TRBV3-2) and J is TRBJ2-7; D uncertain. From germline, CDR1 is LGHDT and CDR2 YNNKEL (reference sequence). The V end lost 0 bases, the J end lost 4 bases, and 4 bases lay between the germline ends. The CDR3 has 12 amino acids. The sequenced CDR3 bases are TGTGCCAGCAGCCAAGATCTATACGAG. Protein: CASSQDLYE. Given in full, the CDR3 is CASSQDLYEQYF.

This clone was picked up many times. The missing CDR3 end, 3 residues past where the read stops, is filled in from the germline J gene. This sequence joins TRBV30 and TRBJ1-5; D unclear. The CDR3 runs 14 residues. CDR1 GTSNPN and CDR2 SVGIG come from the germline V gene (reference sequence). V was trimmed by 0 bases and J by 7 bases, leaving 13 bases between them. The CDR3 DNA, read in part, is TGTGCCTGGAGTGTACTATCGGAAGACCAGCCC. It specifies CAWSVLSEDQP. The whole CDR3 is CAWSVLSEDQPQHF.

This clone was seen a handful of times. The sequenced CDR3 bases are TGTGCCAGTAGGAAGGGGGACCTGAACACTGAA. It is translated as CASRKGDLNTE. The whole CDR3 protein reads CASRKGDLNTEAFF. J is TRBJ1-1 and V is TRBV19; D may be TRBD1 (6 bases). The read ends 3 residues shy of where the CDR3 ends; the end is completed using the germline J gene. Deletions cut 6 bases from V and 0 bases from J, with 11 bases between. This CDR3 is 14 amino acids long. Germline V gives CDR1 LNHDA, CDR2 SQIVND (reference sequence). The complete variable domain, with remaining parts taken from reference TRBV19 and TRBJ1-1, reads DGGITQSPKYLFRKEGQNVTLSCEQNLNHDAMYWYRQDPGQGLRLIYYSQIVNDFQKGDIAEGYSVSREKKESFPLTVTSAQKNPTAFYLCASRKGDLNTEAFFGQGTRLTVV.

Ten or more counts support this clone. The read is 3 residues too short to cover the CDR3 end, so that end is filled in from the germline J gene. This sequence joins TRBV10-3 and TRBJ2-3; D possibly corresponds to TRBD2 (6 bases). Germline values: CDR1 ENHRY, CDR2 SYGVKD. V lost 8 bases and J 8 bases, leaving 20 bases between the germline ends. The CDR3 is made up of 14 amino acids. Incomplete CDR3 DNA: TGTGCCATCCGCTCTAGCGAATCTTCTGTTACG. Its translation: CAIRSSESSVT. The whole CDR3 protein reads CAIRSSESSVTQYF.

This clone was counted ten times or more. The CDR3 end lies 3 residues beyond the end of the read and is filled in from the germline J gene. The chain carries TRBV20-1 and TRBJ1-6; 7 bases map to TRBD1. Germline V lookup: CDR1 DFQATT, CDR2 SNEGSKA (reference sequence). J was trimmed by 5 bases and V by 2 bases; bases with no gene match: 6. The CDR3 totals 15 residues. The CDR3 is CSARRTGANNSPLHF. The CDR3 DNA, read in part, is TGCAGTGCTAGACGAACAGGGGCCAATAATTCACCC.

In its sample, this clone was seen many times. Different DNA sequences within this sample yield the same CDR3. CDR3 bases read: TGTGCCAGCAGTGAAGGTACAGGGTTCTATGGT. Protein sequence: CASSEGTGFYG. The full CDR3 protein reads CASSEGTGFYGQYF. The V gene is TRBV6-1, the J gene TRBJ2-4; possibly TRBD1 for D (6 bases). Coverage ceases 3 residues before the CDR3 finishes, and the germline J gene fills in the end. This CDR3 has 14 residues. CDR1 and CDR2 (germline): MNHNS, SASEGT.